This entry is about one T cell receptor (beta chain). This entry comes from a study of blood T cell repertoires in COVID-19. Study-level information: There were acute and convalescent COVID-19 samples, and they came from the United States, Italy and Spain. PBMCs, B-cell-depleted T cells, or T cells were the source of the cDNA or gDNA that made up the material.

The authors' processing: Amplification of reference gene primers was used by the study to estimate nucleated cell counts. Clones were sequenced by immunoSEQ multiplex PCR, and TCRdb holds only the in-frame ones, with some missing. The D gene and trimming were derived from the DNA, and the V and J assignments and clone size from that table. The table lists approximately 100,000 clones, around 90% of them singletons. V shed 9 bases and J shed 4 bases, with 12 bases lying between them. CDR3 length: 12 residues. Germline CDR1 reads KGHDR; CDR2 reads SFDVKD. The V gene is TRBV24-1, the J gene TRBJ2-7; D is possibly TRBD2 (7 bases). The receptor comes from a woman in her sixties or seventies with acute or convalescent COVID-19. Sample: peripheral blood. In DNA, the CDR3 is TGTGCCACCCCGAGGGGGGGATACGAGCAGTACGTC. Translation: CATPRGGYEQYV.